These 3 T cell receptor beta chains were sequenced from one sample in a study of CD8+CD57+ T cells in acquired aplastic anemia. Genomic DNA, serving as template, underwent TCR beta VDJ and CDR3 profiling. TCRdb fed the reads into MiXCR, producing one record per CDR3 protein. The sample has 200,000 or so distinct CDR3 sequences; around three fifths are singletons. What was sequenced was sorted CD4+, CD8+, or CD8+CD57+ T cells (not recorded which) from PBMCs. The source is a human donor with severe aplastic anemia or a healthy control (not recorded which).

Only a few counts were recorded for this clonotype. The chain recombines TRBV24-1 with TRBJ2-7, with 7 bases fitting TRBD1. Per the germline V gene, CDR1 is KGHDR and CDR2 is SFDVKD. Trimming at V came to 4 bases and at J to 3 bases, leaving 2 bases not matched to a gene. The CDR3 extends over 13 amino acids. The CDR3 loop is CATSEYRGYEQYF. Written as DNA, the CDR3 is TGTGCCACCAGTGAGTACAGGGGCTACGAGCAGTACTTC.

This clonotype was observed many times. The chain recombines TRBV7-9 with TRBJ2-7, with TRBD2 as a possible D gene (5 bases). V lost 6 bases to trimming and J lost 3 bases, with 9 bases between them. Germline V gene sequence: CDR1 SEHNR, CDR2 FQNEAQ (reference sequence). The CDR3 spans 12 residues. CDR3 in amino acids: CASSNGDYEQYF. Written as DNA, the CDR3 is TGTGCCAGCAGTAACGGGGACTACGAGCAGTACTTC.

In its sample, this clonotype was seen many times. The V and J genes are TRBV9 and TRBJ2-5; no reliable D call. This CDR3 spans 12 amino acids. Germline V CDR1 and CDR2: SGDLS, YYNGEE. V lost 4 bases and J 3 bases, leaving 7 bases between the germline ends. CDR3 amino acids: CASSSTEETQYF. CDR3 DNA: TGTGCCAGCAGCTCTACCGAAGAGACCCAGTACTTC.